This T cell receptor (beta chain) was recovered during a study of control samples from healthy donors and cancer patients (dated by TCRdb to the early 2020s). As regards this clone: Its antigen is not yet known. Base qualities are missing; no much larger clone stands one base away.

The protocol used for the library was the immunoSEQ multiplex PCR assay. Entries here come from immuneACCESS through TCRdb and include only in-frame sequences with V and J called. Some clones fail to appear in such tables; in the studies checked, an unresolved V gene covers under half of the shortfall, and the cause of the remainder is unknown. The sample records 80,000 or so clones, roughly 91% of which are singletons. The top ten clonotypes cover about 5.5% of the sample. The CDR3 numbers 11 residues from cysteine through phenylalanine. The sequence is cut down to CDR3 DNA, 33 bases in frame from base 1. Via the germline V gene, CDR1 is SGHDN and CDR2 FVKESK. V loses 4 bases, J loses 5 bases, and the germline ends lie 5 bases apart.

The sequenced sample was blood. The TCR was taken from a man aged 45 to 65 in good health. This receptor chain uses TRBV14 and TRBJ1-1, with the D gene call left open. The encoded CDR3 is CASSLSTEAFF. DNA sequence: TGTGCCAGCAGCCTCAGTACTGAAGCTTTCTTT.